This T cell receptor (beta chain) stems from a study of Graves' ophthalmopathy and Graves' hyperthyroidism. Background on the study: No treatment had been given when peripheral blood was collected at initial diagnosis.

Pregnancy or lactation, uncontrolled infections and other autoimmune diseases were grounds for excluding patients. Amplification of the TCR beta CDR3 regions used RNA transcripts (as template). The library came from an HTBI-primed first-round RT-PCR and a second-round multiplex PCR. MiXCR was run by TCRdb on the multiplex PCR reads, yielding one entry per CDR3 protein. The sample contains about 220,000 distinct CDR3 sequences, 20% to 25% of which appear only once. CDR1 is LNHDA and CDR2 is SQIVND in the germline V gene (reference sequence). The CDR3 is 12 amino acids. The V end lost 7 bases, the J end lost 4 bases, and 8 bases lay between the germline ends. This clonotype was observed at least ten times. No antigen is known for it. General observations from the study: Ophthalmopathy was separated from stable hyperthyroidism by a 13-signature model with around 89% sensitivity and around 81% specificity.

The sequence derives from a woman aged 50 to 60 with Graves' ophthalmopathy. V is TRBV19 and J is TRBJ1-5, with D tentatively TRBD1 (5 bases). Sequencing was done on a sample of peripheral blood. The CDR3 loop reads CASTDRNQPQHF. CDR3 DNA sequence: TGTGCCAGTACCGACAGAAATCAGCCCCAGCATTTT.